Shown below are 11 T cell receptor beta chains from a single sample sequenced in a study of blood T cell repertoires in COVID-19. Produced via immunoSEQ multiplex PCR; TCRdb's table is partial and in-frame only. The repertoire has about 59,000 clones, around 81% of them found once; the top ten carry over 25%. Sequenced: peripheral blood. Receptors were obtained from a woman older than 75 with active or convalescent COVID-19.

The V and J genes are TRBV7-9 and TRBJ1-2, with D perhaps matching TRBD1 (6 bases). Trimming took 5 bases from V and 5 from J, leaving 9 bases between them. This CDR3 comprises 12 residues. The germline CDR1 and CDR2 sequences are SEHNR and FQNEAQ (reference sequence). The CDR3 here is CASSRDKYGYTF. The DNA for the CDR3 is TGTGCCAGCAGCCGGGACAAGTATGGCTACACCTTC.

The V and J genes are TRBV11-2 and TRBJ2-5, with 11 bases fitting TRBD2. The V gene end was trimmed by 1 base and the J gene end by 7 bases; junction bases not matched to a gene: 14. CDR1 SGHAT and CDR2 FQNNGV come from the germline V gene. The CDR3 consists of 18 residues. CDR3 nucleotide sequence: TGTGCCAGCAGCTTAGGACCCGCTAGCGGGGGGCCTAGGGGGACCCAGTACTTC. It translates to CASSLGPASGGPRGTQYF. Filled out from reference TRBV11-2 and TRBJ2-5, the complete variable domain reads EAGVAQSPRYKIIEKRQSVAFWCNPISGHATLYWYQQILGQGPKLLIQFQNNGVVDDSQLPKDRFSAERLKGVDSTLKIQPAKLEDSAVYLCASSLGPASGGPRGTQYFGPGTRLLVL.

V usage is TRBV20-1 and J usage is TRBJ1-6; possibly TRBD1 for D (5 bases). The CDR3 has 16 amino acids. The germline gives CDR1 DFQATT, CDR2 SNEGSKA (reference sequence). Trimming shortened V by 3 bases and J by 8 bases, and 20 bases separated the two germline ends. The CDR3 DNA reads TGCAGTGCTAGTTCTCCAGGGCAGAGATTGGATTCACCCCTCCACTTT. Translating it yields CSASSPGQRLDSPLHF.

In nucleotides, the CDR3 is TGTGCCAGTAGTATAGGCAAAGGGGGATCACCCCTCCACTTT. Its protein product is CASSIGKGGSPLHF. The chain joins TRBV19 to TRBJ1-6; possibly TRBD1 for D (6 bases). The germline gives CDR1 LNHDA, CDR2 SQIVND (reference sequence). There are 14 residues in the CDR3. Trimming pared 1 base from V and 10 bases from J, leaving 11 bases between.

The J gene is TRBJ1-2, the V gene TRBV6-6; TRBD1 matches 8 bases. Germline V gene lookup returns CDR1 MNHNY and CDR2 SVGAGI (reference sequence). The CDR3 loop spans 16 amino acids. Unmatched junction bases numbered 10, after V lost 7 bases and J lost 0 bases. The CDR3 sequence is CASTTRRTGTNYGYTF. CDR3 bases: TGTGCCAGCACCACGAGGAGGACAGGGACTAACTATGGCTACACCTTC.

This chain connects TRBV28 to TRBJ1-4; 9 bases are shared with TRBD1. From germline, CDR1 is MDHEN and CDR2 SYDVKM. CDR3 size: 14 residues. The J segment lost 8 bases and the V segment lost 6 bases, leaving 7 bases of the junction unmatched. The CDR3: CASREQGAREKLFF. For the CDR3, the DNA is TGTGCCAGCAGGGAACAGGGGGCGCGCGAAAAACTGTTTTTT.

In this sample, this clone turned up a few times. In DNA, the CDR3 is TGTGCCAGCAGCCCTAGACAGAGTAGCTCTGGAAACACCATATATTTT. Its translation: CASSPRQSSSGNTIYF. The V gene is TRBV9, the J gene TRBJ1-3; maybe TRBD1 (5 bases). The CDR3 consists of 16 residues. Germline lookup yields CDR1 SGDLS and CDR2 YYNGEE. With 4 bases removed from V and 0 bases from J, the gap between germline ends came to 14 bases.

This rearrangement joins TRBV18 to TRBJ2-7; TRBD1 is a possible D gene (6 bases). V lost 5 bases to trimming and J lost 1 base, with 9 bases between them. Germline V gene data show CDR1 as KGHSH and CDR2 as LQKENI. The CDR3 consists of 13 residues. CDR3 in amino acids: CASSTDSSYEQYF. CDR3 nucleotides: TGTGCCAGCTCAACGGACAGTTCCTACGAGCAGTACTTC.

The CDR3 DNA sequence: TGTGCCAGTAGTCTCCGAGTTATAGCTGAAGCTTTCTTT. Residues: CASSLRVIAEAFF. The chain uses TRBV19 and TRBJ1-1, with D unclear. This CDR3 has 13 amino acids. V shed 5 bases and J shed 6 bases, with 13 bases lying between them. Per germline, CDR1 LNHDA and CDR2 SQIVND (reference sequence).

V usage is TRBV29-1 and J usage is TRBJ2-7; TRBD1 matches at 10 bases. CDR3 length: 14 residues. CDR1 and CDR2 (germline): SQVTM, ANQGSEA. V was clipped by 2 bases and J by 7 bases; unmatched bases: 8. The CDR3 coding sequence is TGCAGCGTTGAACGGGACAGGGGTTCTGGGGAGCAGTACTTC. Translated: CSVERDRGSGEQYF.

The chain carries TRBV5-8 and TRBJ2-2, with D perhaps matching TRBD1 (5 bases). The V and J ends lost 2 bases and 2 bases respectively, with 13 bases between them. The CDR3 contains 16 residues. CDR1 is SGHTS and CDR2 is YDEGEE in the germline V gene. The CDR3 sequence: CASSFSSRANTGELFF. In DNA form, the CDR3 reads TGTGCCAGCAGCTTTAGCTCCAGGGCTAACACCGGGGAGCTGTTTTTT. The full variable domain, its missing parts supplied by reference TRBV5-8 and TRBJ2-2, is EAGVTQSPTHLIKTRGQQATLRCSPISGHTSVYWYQQALGLGLQFLLWYDEGEERNRGNFPPRFSGRQFPNYSSELNVNALELEDSALYLCASSFSSRANTGELFFGEGSRLTVL.